This TCR beta chain was found in a study of human T cells and chemical hapten exposure. Study results and limitations: Alopecia in all donors means immunity may differ from healthy individuals.

This clonotype occurred many times. The antigen remains unidentified. Germline V CDR1 and CDR2: MDHEN, SYDVKM. This CDR3 spans 13 amino acids. V was trimmed by 6 bases and J by 4 bases, leaving 13 bases between them. The sample's time point: patch test 2, 6 weeks after DPC sensitization. The treatment was: therapeutic diphenylcyclopropenone sensitization with weekly scalp DPC. Using its own MiXCR run on the RACE reads, TCRdb lists one record per CDR3 protein. The sample records some 70,000 distinct CDR3 sequences, about 9.3% being singletons. This chain uses TRBV28 with TRBJ2-7, with D possibly TRBD1 on 5 matching bases. The material was whole blood, obtained in connection with sensitization to the hapten diphenylcyclopropenone (DPC). The clonotype originates from a woman aged 45 to 65 with alopecia areata. Some clones in this sample may be carry-over from other donors' samples. For the CDR3, the DNA is TGTGCCAGCAGCCACCGGACATCGTACGAGCAGTACTTC. Translating gives CASSHRTSYEQYF.